This T cell receptor beta chain was found in a study of long-term antiretroviral therapy in people with HIV. The germline CDR1 and CDR2 sequences are LNHDA and SQIVND (reference sequence). Trimming cost V 6 bases and J 3 bases, with 17 bases left between them. CDR3 size: 15 residues. This was the immunoSEQ v3.0 assay at survey level. Libraries were prepared by immunoSEQ multiplex PCR; TCRdb keeps only in-frame clonotypes and omits some of them. The sample has 30,000 or so clones; about 93% are singletons. The chain employs TRBV19 and TRBJ1-1; D remains ambiguous. This TCR was recovered from a middle-aged woman with HIV. Sequenced here: unsorted PBMCs, sampled approximately 6.3 years after starting antiretroviral therapy. As DNA, the CDR3 is TGTGCCAGTAGAACGCCTGGGAGGGCGGACACTGAAGCTTTCTTT. Protein: CASRTPGRADTEAFF.